This entry is about one T cell receptor beta chain. Its matching antigen is unknown. Lung adjacent to the tumor, free of atypia, was sampled at least 2 cm from its margin. This table comes from immunoSEQ multiplex PCR, and its TCRdb copy is limited to in-frame clones, with some not included. The repertoire holds some 1,400 clones, with approximately 33% as singletons. The germline V gene encodes CDR1 SGHNT and CDR2 YENEEA. Trimming pared 4 bases from V and 2 bases from J, leaving 18 bases between. The CDR3 length is 17 residues. The data stem from a study of T cells in localized non-small cell lung cancer. Overall study findings and caveats: Clonality peaked in uninvolved adjacent lung rather than tumor. As only one tumor region underwent sequencing, heterogeneity remains possible. Researchers found a median approximately 55 of the top 100 tumor clones in adjacent lung.

The chain joins TRBV11-3 to TRBJ1-5; D perhaps matches TRBD1 (6 bases). This TCR came from a man aged 35-75 years with stage I lung adenocarcinoma. The sample here was normal lung tissue next to the tumor, taken before any cancer treatment. This CDR3 reads CASSSTLGGVGNQPQHF. Written as DNA, the CDR3 is TGTGCCAGCAGCTCCACTCTAGGGGGGGTGGGCAATCAGCCCCAGCATTTT.